This passage covers 18 T cell receptor beta chains from one sample sequenced in a study of Tregs in tolerant kidney transplant recipients. Related graft donors supplied nonmyeloablative bone marrow transplants, and mixed chimerism was transient. The repertoire was sequenced with immunoSEQ multiplex PCR; TCRdb's copy has only in-frame clones and lacks some. The table has 20,000 to 25,000 clones, over 70% seen once. The sequencing used CD8+ T cells from blood (PBMCs), collected 6 months after the transplant. These receptors were collected from a human patient who received a combined kidney and bone marrow transplant. Some of the T cells may derive from the graft donor.

The chain combines TRBV27 with TRBJ2-3; 7 nucleotides align to TRBD1. The CDR3 spans 14 residues. The junction had 4 bases not matched to a gene; V was cut back by 6 bases and J by 1 base. The V gene's germline CDR1 is MNHEY and CDR2 SMNVEV (reference sequence). CDR3 sequence (DNA): TGTGCCAGCAGCCTAGGACAGGGCACAGATACGCAGTATTTT. This sequence encodes CASSLGQGTDTQYF.

The chain employs TRBV2 and TRBJ2-3; the D is unclear. This CDR3 has 15 amino acids. Trimming removed 6 bases from V and 0 bases from J, with 13 bases in between. Germline V gives CDR1 SNHLY, CDR2 FYNNEI. This CDR3 reads CASSAPVLSTDTQYF. In nucleotides, the CDR3 is TGTGCCAGCAGCGCTCCCGTACTGAGCACAGATACGCAGTATTTT.

The chain recombines TRBV15 with TRBJ2-5, with TRBD2 identical over 9 bases. This CDR3 contains 17 residues. Per the germline V gene, CDR1 is LNHNV and CDR2 is YYDKDF (reference sequence). V shed 0 bases and J 7 bases; nucleotides not matched to a gene: 12. The CDR3: CATSRDRGMAGGVTQYF. CDR3 sequence (DNA): TGTGCCACCAGCAGAGATCGGGGGATGGCGGGAGGGGTGACCCAGTACTTC.

This chain connects TRBV21-1 to TRBJ1-2. TRBV21-1 is assigned pseudogene status. This CDR3 spans 10 amino acids. CDR3 sequence (DNA): TGTGGCACGGTAGTGGATGGCTACACCTTC. This sequence encodes CGTVVDGYTF.

This clone was counted between two and nine times. Other DNA sequences in the sample encode the same CDR3. The genes are TRBV7-2 and TRBJ1-6; D not resolved. Trimming pared 1 base from V and 6 bases from J, leaving 13 bases between. CDR1 and CDR2 (germline): SGHTA, FQGNSA. The CDR3 runs to 16 residues. The DNA for the CDR3 is TGTGCCAGCAGCTTAGTGATCGTGGGCAGTAATTCACCCCTCCACTTT. Protein product: CASSLVIVGSNSPLHF.

The chain employs TRBV19 and TRBJ2-1; TRBD2 aligns across 9 bases. V lost 3 bases and J lost 7; bases outside the gene matches: 7. Germline CDR1 LNHDA, CDR2 SQIVND (reference sequence). This CDR3 comprises 15 residues. The CDR3 here is CASSIWLAGLNEQFF. The CDR3 bases are TGTGCCAGTAGTATCTGGCTAGCGGGACTGAATGAGCAGTTCTTC.

The table lists this clone with a few counts. The rearrangement links TRBV11-2 to TRBJ1-3; D gene uncertain. V shed 0 bases and J shed 8 bases, with 14 bases lying between them. The CDR3 covers 15 residues. The V gene's germline CDR1 is SGHAT and CDR2 FQNNGV. CDR3 region: CASSLELGARDTIYF. As DNA, the CDR3 is TGTGCCAGCAGCTTAGAACTGGGAGCGCGGGACACCATATATTTT.

Turning to this clone: One junction end disagrees with the germline gene, perhaps due to a read error. The chain is built from TRBV5-6 and TRBJ1-1; tentative D call: TRBD1 (5 bases). The V gene's germline CDR1 is SGHDT and CDR2 YYEEEE. CDR3 size: 14 residues. The CDR3 loop reads CASTLGLLNTEAFF. The CDR3 DNA reads as TGTGCCAGCACCTTGGGACTCTTGAACACTGAAGCTTTCTTT.

CDR3 DNA sequence: TGTGCCAGCCACCCGGGACAGAAAAAAGAGACCCAGTACTTC. The encoded protein is CASHPGQKKETQYF. The chain uses TRBV6-5 and TRBJ2-5, with 7 bases identical to TRBD1. J was trimmed by 3 bases and V by 8 bases; bases with no gene match: 9. The CDR3 extends over 14 amino acids. Looked up from germline, CDR1 is MNHEY and CDR2 is SVGAGI.

This clone is termed medium-sized (0.01 to 0.1%). The genes are TRBV19 and TRBJ1-2, with unresolved D. Between the trimmed V and J ends, which lost 5 bases and 0 bases, there was a span of 10 bases. The CDR3 covers 14 residues. Germline lookup yields CDR1 LNHDA and CDR2 SQIVND (reference sequence). This chain's CDR3 is CASSGHLSNYGYTF. The CDR3 DNA sequence: TGTGCCAGTAGTGGGCACCTTTCTAACTATGGCTACACCTTC.

The chain is built from TRBV28 and TRBJ2-5; perhaps TRBD1 as D (5 bases). TRBJ2-7 matches the DNA end more closely, so the J call is doubtful. CDR1 and CDR2 (germline): MDHEN, SYDVKM. CDR3 length: 13 residues. The DNA for the CDR3 is TGTGCCAGCACCCCTTCGACAGCCTACGAGCAGTACTTC. It is translated as CASTPSTAYEQYF.

This sequence joins TRBV12-2 and TRBJ2-5; the table's D call, TRBD1, was not checked against the DNA. TRBV12-2 counts as a pseudogene. The CDR3 consists of 16 residues. CDR3 amino acids: CASRQNRGLRQETQYF. The CDR3 coding sequence is TGTGCAAGTCGCCAAAACAGGGGGCTAAGGCAAGAGACCCAGTACTTC.

V is TRBV4-1 and J is TRBJ2-1; TRBD2 matches at 7 bases. Germline V lookup: CDR1 MGHRA, CDR2 YSYEKL. This CDR3 contains 17 residues. The V gene end was trimmed by 0 bases and the J gene end by 2 bases; junction bases not matched to a gene: 7. CDR3 amino acids: CASSQDLASGPYNEQFF. Here the CDR3 DNA reads TGCGCCAGCAGCCAAGATTTGGCTAGCGGACCCTACAATGAGCAGTTCTTC.

As regards this clone: At one of its ends the junction is not consistent with the germline gene, which may arise from a read error. This rearrangement joins TRBV7-9 to TRBJ1-1, with 8 positions matching TRBD1. This CDR3 contains 15 residues. Germline CDR1 reads SEHNR; CDR2 reads FQNEAQ (reference sequence). The CDR3 spells CASSTRTGLNTEAFF. The CDR3 DNA reads as TGTGCCAGCAGCACCCGGACAGGGTTGAACACTGAAGCTTTTTTT.

The chain employs TRBV28 and TRBJ2-3; 10 positions agree with TRBD2. V was pared by 4 bases and J by 4 bases, with 8 bases of the junction left unmatched. The CDR3 totals 16 residues. Germline lookup yields CDR1 MDHEN and CDR2 SYDVKM. The CDR3 is CASSSGTSVDPDTQYF. In DNA, the CDR3 is TGTGCCAGCAGTTCCGGGACTAGCGTCGATCCAGATACGCAGTATTTT.

This chain links TRBV11-2 with TRBJ2-2; 10 bases map to TRBD2. Germline V gene data show CDR1 as SGHAT and CDR2 as FQNNGV. This CDR3 region has 16 residues. The V gene end was trimmed by 7 bases and the J gene end by 8 bases; junction bases not matched to a gene: 13. This CDR3 is CASKEERGGIIGELFF. For the CDR3, the DNA is TGTGCCAGCAAAGAGGAGCGGGGGGGCATTATAGGGGAGCTGTTTTTT.

The chain couples TRBV7-9 to TRBJ2-7; no clear D. The germline V and J ends were trimmed by 1 base and 2 bases, with 9 bases remaining between them. There are 14 residues in the CDR3. Per the germline V gene, CDR1 is SEHNR and CDR2 is FQNEAQ (reference sequence). The CDR3 sequence: CASSLVGPTYEQYF. The CDR3 region has the DNA TGTGCCAGCAGCTTAGTTGGCCCAACCTACGAGCAGTACTTC.

About this clone itself: This sample includes further DNA sequences coding for the same CDR3. The chain couples TRBV18 to TRBJ1-6; D gene unclear. CDR3 length: 20 residues. V was cut by 2 bases and J by 0 bases, with 20 bases left in between. Germline V CDR1 and CDR2: KGHSH, LQKENI. This CDR3 is CASSPSNTVLESSYNSPLHF. CDR3 nucleotides: TGTGCCAGCTCACCATCTAACACGGTTCTGGAGAGCTCCTATAATTCACCCCTCCACTTT.